This T cell receptor beta chain was sequenced in a study of shared clonotypes between healthy human individuals. The deep-level immunoSEQ assay was used. Assay: immunoSEQ multiplex PCR; the TCRdb copy retains only in-frame clones and omits some. The sample records about 530,000 clones, almost 97% being singletons. The CDR3 has 18 residues. Looked up from germline, CDR1 is MDHEN and CDR2 is SYDVKM. The V end was cut by 2 bases, the J end by 5 bases, with 22 bases between. This receptor was identified in a woman aged 30 to 39 in good health. The sample was naive CD4+ T cells sorted from blood. Stated subset: CD45RA+ positively selected. The V gene is TRBV28, the J gene TRBJ2-1, with D unresolved. The CDR3 coding sequence is TGTGCCAGCAGTTTAAGGCCTGGTTCTCTTGTGCACCACAATGAGCAGTTCTTC. Translated, it gives CASSLRPGSLVHHNEQFF. Based on the CDR3 plus reference TRBV28 and TRBJ2-1, the full variable domain is DVKVTQSSRYLVKRTGEKVFLECVQDMDHENMFWYRQDPGLGLRLIYFSYDVKMKEKGDIPEGYSVSREKKERFSLILESASTNQTSMYLCASSLRPGSLVHHNEQFFGPGTRLTVL.